These T cell receptor beta chains were read from a single sample in a study of blood T cells in healthy people across ages. TCRdb re-called the 5' RACE reads with MiXCR, one entry per CDR3 protein. The sample consists of about 1.4 million distinct CDR3 sequences, almost 60% of them appearing once. Source material: blood. The source of these receptors is a man between 18 and 29 years old in good health. CDR3s include the opening cysteine and the closing phenylalanine or tryptophan. D genes are given only for firm matches. Some rows mark clone size as missing; the rest say once, few, many or name a class of expanded clone.

TRBV29-1,TRBJ2-1,-,TRBD1,TGCAGCGTTGGACCTGCCGGGACAGGGGGCGAGCAGTTCTTC,CSVGPAGTGGEQFF
TRBV19,TRBJ1-5,-,-,TGTGCCAGTAGTATGGGACCGGGGGTCCCCCAGCATTTT,CASSMGPGVPQHF
TRBV6-5,TRBJ2-1,-,TRBD2,TGTGCCAGCAGTTATGCGGGAGGGCTGTACAATGAGCAGTTCTTC,CASSYAGGLYNEQFF
TRBV7-9,TRBJ2-4,-,TRBD1,TGTGCCAGCAGCCTCTTCCGGGACAGGGGAGCCAAAAACATTCAGTACTTC,CASSLFRDRGAKNIQYF
TRBV20-1,TRBJ2-4,few,-,TGCAGTGCTAGGGACGGGGAGGTCGCCAAAAACATTCAGTACTTC,CSARDGEVAKNIQYF
TRBV20-1,TRBJ1-6,-,-,TGCAGTGCTGCCACTGGGGGACAACCCCATTCACCCCTCCACTTT,CSAATGGQPHSPLHF
TRBV18,TRBJ1-6,once,-,TGTGCCAGCTCACCAGGGGTGGTGAATTCACCCCTCCACTTT,CASSPGVVNSPLHF
TRBV28,TRBJ1-6,-,-,TGTGCCAGCAGTAAGAGATCACCCCTCCACTTT,CASSKRSPLHF
TRBV10-1,TRBJ2-7,few,-,TGCGCCAGCAGTGAGCCGAAACCCGGACCAGGGCCTTACGAGCAGTACTTC,CASSEPKPGPGPYEQYF
TRBV11-2,TRBJ2-1,-,-,TGTGCCAGCAGCTTCGCTACCCGATCATACAATGAGCAGTTCTTC,CASSFATRSYNEQFF
TRBV6-1,TRBJ2-7,-,TRBD2,TGTGCCAGCAGTGAGTCCTGGCGGGGGGTGAGAGAGCAGTACTTC,CASSESWRGVREQYF
TRBV12-3/TRBV12-4,TRBJ1-2,once,TRBD1,TGTGCCAGCAGTAGGGAGGGACAGGGGATTGCGGAGGGCTACACCTTC,CASSREGQGIAEGYTF
TRBV29-1,TRBJ2-5,few,-,TGCAGCGTTGTGACGGAAGAGACCCAGTACTTC,CSVVTEETQYF
TRBV18,TRBJ2-7,-,-,TGTGCCAGCTCACCGAATGGCCACGAGCAGTACTTC,CASSPNGHEQYF
TRBV6-2/TRBV6-3,TRBJ2-1,few,TRBD2,TGTGCCAGCAGTTATTTAGCGGGATATGATGAGCAGTTCTTC,CASSYLAGYDEQFF
TRBV7-8,TRBJ2-3,-,TRBD2,TGTGCCAGCAGCTTAGGGGGGGGGTGGAAGACAGATACGCAGTATTTT,CASSLGGGWKTDTQYF
TRBV29-1,TRBJ1-2,few,TRBD1,TGCAGCGTTGAGACAGGGCGGGACTATGGCTACACCTTC,CSVETGRDYGYTF
TRBV9,TRBJ2-1,-,-,TGTGCCAGCAGCGCTGGGGCGGGTGAGCAGTTCTTC,CASSAGAGEQFF
TRBV6-5,TRBJ1-5,-,-,TGTGCCAGCAGTTACTCGTCGGGGGGGGTTGGAGCCCAGCATTTT,CASSYSSGGVGAQHF
TRBV20-1,TRBJ2-7,few,-,TGCAGTGCTAGAGATTGGTCCGCGGACGAGCAGTACTTC,CSARDWSADEQYF
TRBV4-1,TRBJ1-1,-,TRBD1,TGCGCCAGCAGCCAAGCCACAGGGGAGGGCACTGAAGCTTTCTTT,CASSQATGEGTEAFF
TRBV7-2,TRBJ1-2,few,TRBD1,TGTGCCAGCACCCTTCTGGGGACAGACTATGGCTACACCTTC,CASTLLGTDYGYTF
TRBV24-1,TRBJ2-3,once,TRBD1,TGTGCCACCAGTGATTTGGACATGACAGGGGAGGCACACACAGATACGCAGTATTTT,CATSDLDMTGEAHTDTQYF
TRBV6-2/TRBV6-3,TRBJ2-5,-,TRBD2,TGTGCCAGCAGTTACCTCCCCGGGACTAGCGCCGAGACCCAGTACTTC,CASSYLPGTSAETQYF
TRBV6-2/TRBV6-3,TRBJ2-1,-,-,TGTGCCAGCGTTTCAGGAGAGACCCAGTTCTTC,CASVSGETQFF
TRBV7-9,TRBJ2-1,few,TRBD2,TGTGCCAGCAGCCCCCTAGCGGGGAGACCGCTCAATGAGCAGTTCTTC,CASSPLAGRPLNEQFF
TRBV7-9,TRBJ2-7,-,-,TGTGCCAGCAGCGGGCGGAAGGGTGGGAGCTCCTACGAGCAGTACTTC,CASSGRKGGSSYEQYF
TRBV20-1,TRBJ2-3,-,-,TGCAGTAGCCATAGCGTAGGGGCGTCCACAGATACGCAGTATTTT,CSSHSVGASTDTQYF
TRBV12-3/TRBV12-4,TRBJ1-1,few,TRBD1,TGTGCCAGCAGTCCGACCCGGGACAGGGGGCGGGGCACTGAAGCTTTCTTT,CASSPTRDRGRGTEAFF